There are a few counts of the clone carrying this T cell receptor (beta chain). The antigen is not known. These data come from a study of early T cells in non-severe SARS-CoV-2 infection. Study-wide results and limits: The matching step, a VDJdb search, favored anti-spike CD8 responses and missed private and CD4 specificities.

Researchers attached unique molecular identifiers to individual cDNA molecules. In TCRdb, the 5' RACE reads were re-called with MiXCR into one record per CDR3 protein. The table lists under 50,000 distinct CDR3 sequences, less than 30% of them singletons, with 4.6% in the top ten. Specimen: whole blood, collected at baseline. This sequence was found in an adult who was a healthcare worker with PCR-confirmed SARS-CoV-2 infection or an uninfected control (not recorded which).

CDR3 DNA sequence: TGTGCCAGCAGCTTAAGATTAGTGATTGGCGGTTTAGGGAATGAGCAGTTCTTC. Its translation is CASSLRLVIGGLGNEQFF. The chain is built from TRBV7-6 and TRBJ2-1; D not certain. Trimming stripped 2 bases from V and 7 bases from J, with 24 bases between. This CDR3 has 18 residues. Germline-derived CDR1 and CDR2 are SGHVS and FNYEAQ. Combining the CDR3 with reference TRBV7-6 and TRBJ2-1 gives the whole variable domain GAGVSQSPRYKVTKRGQDVALRCDPISGHVSLYWYRQALGQGPEFLTYFNYEAQQDKSGLPNDRFSAERPEGSISTLTIQRTEQRDSAMYRCASSLRLVIGGLGNEQFFGPGTRLTVL.